The 23 T cell receptor beta chains below were found in one sample sequenced in a study of cytomegalovirus exposure and HLA in healthy donors. PCR was performed using 60 Vbeta and 13 Jbeta primers. The repertoire was sequenced with immunoSEQ multiplex PCR; TCRdb's copy has only in-frame clones and lacks some. The sample lists approximately 190,000 clones, approximately 85% occurring once. Specimen: PBMCs. The source of these receptors is a woman between 18 and 29 years old in good health and CMV-seronegative.

This sequence joins TRBV11-2 and TRBJ2-7; D is unclear. The CDR3 is 12 amino acids. Germline assignment: CDR1 SGHAT and CDR2 FQNNGV. Trimming removed 5 bases at V and 4 bases at J, with 9 bases between. The CDR3 DNA reads TGTGCCAGCAGCCCCACATCTTACGAGCAGTACTTC. Translated: CASSPTSYEQYF.

The chain combines TRBV7-9 with TRBJ2-3; 11 bases line up with TRBD2. CDR1 and CDR2 from the germline V gene are SEHNR and FQNEAQ (reference sequence). The CDR3 consists of 16 residues. V lost 5 bases, J lost 0 bases, and 4 bases stayed unmatched. The CDR3 bases are TGTGCCAGCAGCACCATAGCGGGGGGGAGCACAGATACGCAGTATTTT. Translating gives CASSTIAGGSTDTQYF.

With regard to this clone: Mismatch with germline at one junction end may stem from a read error. The chain combines TRBV13 with TRBJ2-5, with TRBD2 matching over 7 bases. The CDR3 runs to 17 residues. Germline V gene data show CDR1 as PRHDT and CDR2 as FYEKMQ (reference sequence). CDR3 region: CASTLREVGVGQETQYF. The CDR3 DNA reads as TGTGCCAGCACCTTACGGGAGGTGGGGGTGGGGCAAGAGACCCAGTACTTC.

The V and J genes are TRBV7-9 and TRBJ2-5; 11 nucleotides align to TRBD2. The germline V gene encodes CDR1 SEHNR and CDR2 FQNEAQ (reference sequence). This CDR3 has 14 residues. CDR3 sequence: CAESSGGAVETQYF. The CDR3 DNA sequence: TGTGCAGAAAGTAGCGGGGGGGCGGTGGAGACCCAGTACTTC.

V usage is TRBV15 and J usage is TRBJ1-4; 7 bases map to TRBD1. The length of the CDR3 is 17 residues. V lost 3 bases and J lost 8; bases outside the gene matches: 15. Germline CDR1 reads LNHNV; CDR2 reads YYDKDF (reference sequence). The CDR3 sequence is CATSRGYTGTDGEKLFF. CDR3 nucleotide sequence: TGTGCCACCAGCAGGGGATATACCGGGACAGACGGGGAAAAACTGTTTTTT.

The genes are TRBV7-2 and TRBJ2-2, with D hard to call. CDR1 is SGHTA and CDR2 is FQGNSA in the germline V gene. Trimming took 8 bases from V and 4 from J, leaving 14 bases between them. This CDR3 spans 14 amino acids. The CDR3 DNA sequence: TGTGCCAGCCTCGGCCACCTAGGCACCGGGGAGCTGTTTTTT. This codes for CASLGHLGTGELFF. Full variable domain (missing parts from reference TRBV7-2 and TRBJ2-2): GAGVSQSPSNKVTEKGKDVELRCDPISGHTALYWYRQSLGQGLEFLIYFQGNSAPDKSGLPSDRFSAERTGGSVSTLTIQRTQQEDSAVYLCASLGHLGTGELFFGEGSRLTVL.

The chain couples TRBV5-1 to TRBJ1-1; D unresolved. This CDR3 region has 14 residues. V was clipped by 1 base and J by 2 bases, with 9 bases between them. Looked up from germline, CDR1 is SGHRS and CDR2 is YFSETQ. This CDR3 reads CASSLQQPNTEAFF. CDR3 bases: TGCGCCAGCAGCTTGCAACAGCCAAACACTGAAGCTTTCTTT.

The chain uses TRBV20-1 and TRBJ2-7, with unresolved D. Germline CDR1 and CDR2: DFQATT and SNEGSKA (reference sequence). The ends were cut back, 6 bases at V and 0 bases at J, with 6 bases in the middle. This CDR3 is 11 amino acids long. The CDR3 DNA sequence: TGCAGTGCGGGCAGCTCCTACGAGCAGTACTTC. This encodes CSAGSSYEQYF.

In DNA form, the CDR3 reads TGTGCCAGCAACGGCGGAGAGGTAAATGAGCAGTTCTTC. Amino acids: CASNGGEVNEQFF. The rearrangement links TRBV2 to TRBJ2-1; D gene ambiguous. Looked up from germline, CDR1 is SNHLY and CDR2 is FYNNEI. Trimming stripped 7 bases from V and 7 bases from J, with 14 bases between. The CDR3 consists of 13 residues. Based on the CDR3 plus reference TRBV2 and TRBJ2-1, the full variable domain is EPEVTQTPSHQVTQMGQEVILRCVPISNHLYFYWYRQILGQKVEFLVSFYNNEISEKSEIFDDQFSVERPDGSNFTLKIRSTKLEDSAMYFCASNGGEVNEQFFGPGTRLTVL.

This clone was recorded a few times. The gene calls are TRBV5-6 and TRBJ1-5; D might be TRBD1 (5 bases). This CDR3 is built from 15 residues. Germline CDR1 is SGHDT and CDR2 is YYEEEE. Trimming removed 4 bases at V and 3 bases at J, with 14 bases between. The CDR3 reads CASSNGRGTNQPQHF. The CDR3 DNA is TGTGCCAGCAGCAATGGGCGGGGGACCAATCAGCCCCAGCATTTT.

This clone was counted once. This rearrangement joins TRBV2 to TRBJ1-5, with D unresolved. The V gene's germline CDR1 is SNHLY and CDR2 FYNNEI. The V end was cut by 6 bases, the J end by 0 bases, with 9 bases between. This CDR3 contains 14 residues. The CDR3 bases are TGTGCCAGCAGCAAAGAACATAGCAATCAGCCCCAGCATTTT. It specifies CASSKEHSNQPQHF.

V and J are TRBV19 and TRBJ1-4, with D hard to call. V shed 5 bases and J shed 4 bases, with 14 bases lying between them. CDR3 length equals 15 residues. CDR1 is LNHDA, CDR2 SQIVND, per germline (reference sequence). The CDR3, as DNA: TGTGCCAGTAGTCCCCCCAGTGCAATTAATGAAAAACTGTTTTTT. It encodes CASSPPSAINEKLFF.

The genes are TRBV6-5 and TRBJ1-2; D is ambiguous. This CDR3 spans 15 amino acids. V was clipped by 5 bases and J by 4 bases, with 17 bases between them. Germline assignment: CDR1 MNHEY and CDR2 SVGAGI. The DNA for the CDR3 is TGTGCCAGCAGTCCCATGGCGGCAGAATTCTATGGCTACACCTTC. This encodes CASSPMAAEFYGYTF.

The V call is TRBV6-1, the J call TRBJ2-2, with 10 bases matching TRBD1. Germline trimming cut 4 bases from V and 5 bases from J; bases unmatched to any gene: 4. The CDR3 covers 15 residues. Germline loops: CDR1 MNHNS, CDR2 SASEGT. CDR3 in amino acids: CASSARQGATGELFF. DNA of the CDR3: TGTGCCAGCAGTGCAAGACAGGGGGCAACCGGGGAGCTGTTTTTT.

The rearrangement uses TRBV6-5 and TRBJ2-1; 8 nucleotides align to TRBD2. Germline loops: CDR1 MNHEY, CDR2 SVGAGI. The CDR3 extends over 15 amino acids. V shed 2 bases and J 8 bases; nucleotides not matched to a gene: 8. Here the CDR3 reads CASSYVGLALDEQFF. In nucleotides, the CDR3 is TGTGCCAGCAGTTACGTAGGACTAGCTCTCGATGAGCAGTTCTTC.

This chain joins TRBV18 and TRBJ1-2; D is unclear. The length of the CDR3 is 14 residues. In germline, CDR1 is KGHSH, CDR2 LQKENI. V lost 2 bases, J lost 2 bases, and 9 bases lay in between. Here the CDR3 reads CASSPVGRNYGYTF. The CDR3 nucleotides read TGTGCCAGCTCACCAGTCGGCAGGAACTATGGCTACACCTTC.

CDR3 coding DNA: TGTGCCAGCAGCCCCGGTGCGGAAGCTTTCTTT. This translates into CASSPGAEAFF. The chain uses TRBV7-9 and TRBJ1-1; D ambiguous. This CDR3 contains 11 residues. Trimming shortened V by 5 bases and J by 8 bases, and 9 bases separated the two germline ends. Germline CDR1 and CDR2: SEHNR and FQNEAQ (reference sequence).

The table lists this clone with a count of one. V is TRBV27 and J is TRBJ1-6, with TRBD1 as a possible D gene (6 bases). Germline CDR1 MNHEY, CDR2 SMNVEV (reference sequence). The CDR3 length is 12 residues. V was trimmed by 6 bases and J by 15 bases, leaving 15 bases between them. The CDR3, as DNA: TGTGCCAGCAGGGGGAGGGACACGGACCTCCACTTT. This sequence encodes CASRGRDTDLHF.

This chain joins TRBV27 and TRBJ2-3; D is undetermined. The CDR3 length is 13 residues. Trimming shortened V by 3 bases and J by 6 bases, and 10 bases separated the two germline ends. The germline V gene has CDR1 MNHEY and CDR2 SMNVEV (reference sequence). CDR3 in DNA: TGTGCCAGCAGTTTTTCGGGTTCGGATACGCAGTATTTT. Amino acids: CASSFSGSDTQYF.

The chain employs TRBV5-1 and TRBJ2-3; TRBD2 matches 7 bases. The CDR3 extends over 19 amino acids. V trimming: 4 bases; J trimming: 2 bases; junction bases outside the gene matches: 19. Germline assignment: CDR1 SGHRS and CDR2 YFSETQ. The CDR3 DNA is TGCGCCAGCAGCGATCCTCGGGTCGGGCGTGGGGGGGACACAGATACGCAGTATTTT. Amino acids: CASSDPRVGRGGDTDTQYF. The whole variable domain, remainder taken from reference TRBV5-1 and TRBJ2-3, is KAGVTQTPRYLIKTRGQQVTLSCSPISGHRSVSWYQQTPGQGLQFLFEYFSETQRNKGNFPGRFSGRQFSNSRSEMNVSTLELGDSALYLCASSDPRVGRGGDTDTQYFGPGTRLTVL.

To note about this clone: The same CDR3 arises from other DNA sequences in this sample as well. V usage is TRBV27 and J usage is TRBJ1-5, with D hard to call. This CDR3 spans 12 amino acids. Germline lookup yields CDR1 MNHEY and CDR2 SMNVEV (reference sequence). The V gene lost 8 bases and the J gene lost 0 bases, with 5 bases spanning the gap. The CDR3 DNA reads as TGTGCCAGCTCCTTTAGCAATCAGCCCCAGCATTTT. Protein product: CASSFSNQPQHF.

The V call is TRBV10-3, the J call TRBJ2-2; D unclear. This CDR3 has 13 amino acids. Trimming took off 8 bases at V and 6 bases at J, with 13 bases between the two ends. CDR1 ENHRY and CDR2 SYGVKD come from the germline V gene. CDR3: CAILAFPPGELFF. CDR3 sequence (DNA): TGTGCCATCTTAGCCTTCCCCCCCGGGGAGCTGTTTTTT.

The gene calls are TRBV28 and TRBJ1-3; D gene ambiguous. The CDR3 has 14 amino acids. With 6 bases removed from V and 0 bases from J, the gap between germline ends came to 9 bases. Looked up from germline, CDR1 is MDHEN and CDR2 is SYDVKM. CDR3 sequence reads: CASREVFSGNTIYF. The DNA for the CDR3 is TGTGCCAGCAGGGAGGTATTCTCTGGAAACACCATATATTTT.